This T cell receptor beta chain appears in the sequencing data of a study of blood T cell repertoires in COVID-19. The CDR3 totals 14 residues. From germline, CDR1 is GTSNPN and CDR2 SVGIG (reference sequence). The V gene lost 0 bases and the J gene lost 5 bases, with 11 bases spanning the gap. Source study methods: From reference gene primer amplification, estimates of nucleated cell counts were derived. Data came from immunoSEQ multiplex PCR; TCRdb stores just in-frame clones and leaves some out. That table gives V, J and clone size, and the DNA gave D and trimming. The sample records some 110,000 clones, 90% to 95% being singletons.

Sequencing input: peripheral blood. The rearrangement uses TRBV30 and TRBJ1-5; D is ambiguous. This clonotype was obtained from a human donor in a cohort sampled during active COVID-19. CDR3 residues: CAWSVDTNDQPQHF. The DNA of the CDR3 is TGTGCCTGGAGTGTAGACACCAACGATCAGCCCCAGCATTTT.